Given below is one TCR beta chain in context. The sample belongs to a study of blood T cell repertoires in COVID-19. Profiled with immunoSEQ multiplex PCR; TCRdb holds only in-frame clones, not every one. Here the sample spans under 250,000 clones, roughly 90% being singletons. One Seattle source followed patients from active infection through their disease course. The germline CDR1 and CDR2 sequences are MNHEY and SVGAGI. This CDR3 region has 15 residues. V lost 0 bases and J 10 bases, leaving 18 bases between the germline ends. The chain uses TRBV6-5 and TRBJ1-1, with D possibly TRBD1 on 6 matching bases. This clonotype was sampled from a man aged 55 to 70 with COVID-19, enrolled during active disease. Sequenced: peripheral blood. The CDR3 region is CASSYSVSWGHGAFF. CDR3 bases: TGTGCCAGCAGTTACTCGGTATCTTGGGGACATGGAGCTTTCTTT.